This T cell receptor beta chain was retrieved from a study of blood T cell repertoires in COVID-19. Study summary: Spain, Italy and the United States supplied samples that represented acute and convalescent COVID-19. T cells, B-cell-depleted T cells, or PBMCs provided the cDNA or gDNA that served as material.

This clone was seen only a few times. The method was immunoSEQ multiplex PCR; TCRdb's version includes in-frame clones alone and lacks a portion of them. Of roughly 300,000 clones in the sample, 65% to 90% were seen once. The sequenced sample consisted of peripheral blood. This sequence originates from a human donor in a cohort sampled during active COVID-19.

For the CDR3, the DNA is TGTGCCAGCAGCTTGGACCAGGGATATGGCTACACCTTC. Translation: CASSLDQGYGYTF. The chain has TRBV5-4 and TRBJ1-2, with D perhaps matching TRBD1 (5 bases). Per germline, CDR1 SGHNT and CDR2 YYREEE (reference sequence). V was shortened by 0 bases and J by 5 bases, with 8 bases between the two germline ends. The CDR3 spans 13 residues.